The 7 T cell receptor beta chains below come from one sample, sequenced in a study of neurological immune-mediated disorders. The time point: longitudinal time-point 3. TCRdb reprocessed the 5' RACE reads with MiXCR, giving one entry per CDR3 protein. The data hold about 81,000 distinct CDR3 sequences, with 4.3% observed a single time. Sequenced: PBMCs. The receptors here all came from a woman between 55 and 75 years old with multiple sclerosis.

This clonotype came up many times. The V call is TRBV7-6, the J call TRBJ2-3, with TRBD1 identical over 9 bases. From germline, CDR1 is SGHVS and CDR2 FNYEAQ. The V segment lost 5 bases and the J segment 2 bases; nucleotides outside the gene matches: 11. The CDR3 consists of 17 residues. In nucleotides, the CDR3 is TGTGCCAGCAGCCAATTAACAGGGGGCCGAGTCACAGATACGCAGTATTTT. Amino acids: CASSQLTGGRVTDTQYF.

The chain carries TRBV12-3 or TRBV12-4 and TRBJ2-7; the match to TRBD1 covers 7 bases. J lost 2 bases, V lost 2 bases, and 3 bases had no gene match. The length of the CDR3 is 14 residues. The CDR3 here is CASSLPGGPYEQYF. In DNA, the CDR3 is TGTGCCAGCAGTTTACCAGGGGGACCCTACGAGCAGTACTTC.

Ten or more counts support this clonotype. The V and J genes are TRBV29-1 and TRBJ2-5; 9 positions agree with TRBD1. With V trimmed by 5 bases and J by 5 bases, 3 bases remained unmatched. This CDR3 is built from 12 residues. Germline-derived CDR1 and CDR2 are SQVTM and ANQGSEA. Here the CDR3 reads CSVTDRGETQYF. DNA of the CDR3: TGCAGCGTTACGGACAGGGGTGAGACCCAGTACTTC. The full variable domain, with the rest looked up from reference TRBV29-1 and TRBJ2-5, is SAVISQKPSRDICQRGTSLTIQCQVDSQVTMMFWYRQQPGQSLTLIATANQGSEATYESGFVIDKFPISRPNLTFSTLTVSNMSPEDSSIYLCSVTDRGETQYFGPGTRLLVL.

This clonotype came up many times. The V call is TRBV5-1, the J call TRBJ2-1; 8 bases agree with TRBD1. With V trimmed by 5 bases and J by 2 bases, 6 bases remained unmatched. Germline CDR1 is SGHRS and CDR2 is YFSETQ. The CDR3 sequence is 15 residues long. The CDR3 region has the DNA TGCGCCAGCAGGGAGACAGGGGAGGCCTACAATGAGCAGTTCTTC. This sequence encodes CASRETGEAYNEQFF.

This clonotype was seen ten or more times. V and J are TRBV5-1 and TRBJ2-4, with D possibly matching TRBD1 (6 bases). The CDR3 is made up of 14 amino acids. V was pared by 3 bases and J by 7 bases, with 14 bases between. Germline CDR1 is SGHRS and CDR2 is YFSETQ. Here the CDR3 reads CASSSGDGNNIQYF. CDR3 nucleotide sequence: TGCGCCAGCAGCTCAGGGGATGGGAACAACATTCAGTACTTC.

This clonotype was seen repeatedly, ten times or more. The chain recombines TRBV4-1 with TRBJ1-5; D gene unclear. Germline values: CDR1 MGHRA, CDR2 YSYEKL. V was cut by 3 bases and J by 0 bases, with 9 bases left in between. CDR3 length: 15 amino acids. This CDR3 is CASSHPAPSNQPQHF. In DNA, the CDR3 is TGCGCCAGCAGCCACCCCGCCCCTAGCAATCAGCCCCAGCATTTT.

The CDR3 here is CASSAGQGMSYNEQFF. Written as DNA, the CDR3 is TGTGCCAGCAGCGCAGGACAGGGCATGTCCTACAATGAGCAGTTCTTC. J is TRBJ2-1 and V is TRBV11-3; 8 bases map to TRBD1. This CDR3 has 16 amino acids. V trimming: 5 bases; J trimming: 1 base; junction bases outside the gene matches: 7. Germline CDR1 SGHNT, CDR2 YENEEA.